A selection of T cell receptor beta chains follows, all from one sample in a study of T cells in Graves' hyperthyroidism and ophthalmopathy. TCRdb re-analysed the multiplex PCR reads in MiXCR, keeping a single row per CDR3 protein. The data contain 280,000 or so distinct CDR3 sequences, about 25% of them singletons. Specimen: blood. These receptors came from a man aged 40-49 years with Graves' hyperthyroidism that later progressed to Graves' ophthalmopathy. Both conserved end residues are part of each CDR3. Fields, in order: V gene, clone size, CDR3 length, CDR3 protein. Clone sizes are given selectively: once, few, many, or a class where the clone is expanded.

V gene: TRBV6-5
clone size: few
CDR3 length: 16
CDR3 protein: CASSYALGGWDTEAFF

V gene: TRBV9
clone size: many
CDR3 length: 15
CDR3 protein: CASSVGQGGFYEQYF

V gene: TRBV20-1
clone size: NA
CDR3 length: 14
CDR3 protein: CSARTGTSQETQYF

V gene: TRBV19
clone size: many
CDR3 length: 12
CDR3 protein: CASSIQNTEAFF

V gene: TRBV24-1
clone size: many
CDR3 length: 17
CDR3 protein: CATSDPRSLSGANVLTF

V gene: TRBV7-6
clone size: many
CDR3 length: 15
CDR3 protein: CASSSGTSATDTQYF

V gene: TRBV24-1
clone size: many
CDR3 length: 17
CDR3 protein: CATSDAPGTGVAGELFF

V gene: TRBV20-1
clone size: NA
CDR3 length: 16
CDR3 protein: CSATLQTWAENTEAFF

V gene: TRBV6-1
clone size: NA
CDR3 length: 12
CDR3 protein: CASSRDIFEQYF

V gene: TRBV28
clone size: NA
CDR3 length: 17
CDR3 protein: CASSLTPGRGDTGELFF

V gene: TRBV10-3
clone size: many
CDR3 length: 14
CDR3 protein: CAIGTGQGTGEQYF

V gene: TRBV6-1
clone size: NA
CDR3 length: 14
CDR3 protein: CASSDTLLSAFQHF

V gene: TRBV12-3/TRBV12-4
clone size: many
CDR3 length: 13
CDR3 protein: CASSPGQAHGYTF

V gene: TRBV20-1
clone size: NA
CDR3 length: 15
CDR3 protein: CSAGGVGSSNYGYTF

V gene: TRBV18
clone size: NA
CDR3 length: 15
CDR3 protein: CASSPLRHLNTEAFF

V gene: TRBV6-1
clone size: NA
CDR3 length: 13
CDR3 protein: CASTSPGSYGYTF

V gene: TRBV15
clone size: NA
CDR3 length: 15
CDR3 protein: CATSSPGGMNTEAFF

V gene: TRBV7-2
clone size: NA
CDR3 length: 14
CDR3 protein: CASSKRDRGPEQYF

V gene: TRBV9
clone size: many
CDR3 length: 15
CDR3 protein: CASSVQSRVGETQYF

V gene: TRBV24-1
clone size: many
CDR3 length: 16
CDR3 protein: CATSATGAGPPYEQYF

V gene: TRBV30
clone size: NA
CDR3 length: 12
CDR3 protein: CAWSPTVETQYF

V gene: TRBV10-1
clone size: many
CDR3 length: 16
CDR3 protein: CASSDNGRSNTGELFF

V gene: TRBV9
clone size: many
CDR3 length: 15
CDR3 protein: CASSPGTIPNTEAFF

V gene: TRBV7-2
clone size: NA
CDR3 length: 14
CDR3 protein: CASSLNARFYEQYF

V gene: TRBV15
clone size: NA
CDR3 length: 14
CDR3 protein: CATSRGAISAEAFF

V gene: TRBV5-1
clone size: many
CDR3 length: 18
CDR3 protein: CASSLVLMAESPQETQYF

V gene: TRBV20-1
clone size: many
CDR3 length: 12
CDR3 protein: CSATQPGETQYF

V gene: TRBV27
clone size: many
CDR3 length: 13
CDR3 protein: CASSLETGYGYTF

V gene: TRBV7-3
clone size: NA
CDR3 length: 15
CDR3 protein: CASSLDRGAKNIQYF

V gene: TRBV10-1
clone size: many
CDR3 length: 16
CDR3 protein: CASSESRTPSQETQYF

V gene: TRBV12-3/TRBV12-4
clone size: few
CDR3 length: 12
CDR3 protein: CASSYNGPEAFF

V gene: TRBV19
clone size: many
CDR3 length: 16
CDR3 protein: CASSIIGAAGNYGYTF

V gene: TRBV20-1
clone size: many
CDR3 length: 14
CDR3 protein: CSASSTSGSYEQYF

V gene: TRBV28
clone size: few
CDR3 length: 19
CDR3 protein: CASSDLPGTRDREDTEAFF

V gene: TRBV6-2/TRBV6-3
clone size: many
CDR3 length: 15
CDR3 protein: CASSGRTSGPYEQYF

V gene: TRBV5-1
clone size: many
CDR3 length: 19
CDR3 protein: CASSLVGTGGFPRNYGYTF

V gene: TRBV24-1
clone size: medium-sized
CDR3 length: 15
CDR3 protein: CATSARTEEGNTIYF

V gene: TRBV7-3
clone size: once
CDR3 length: 15
CDR3 protein: CASSLGAGLQETQYF

V gene: TRBV5-6
clone size: many
CDR3 length: 13
CDR3 protein: CASSKDRNQPQHF

V gene: TRBV11-2
clone size: NA
CDR3 length: 14
CDR3 protein: CASSFPGTGHGYTF

V gene: TRBV27
clone size: NA
CDR3 length: 14
CDR3 protein: CASSRDRDNQPQHF

V gene: TRBV10-3
clone size: many
CDR3 length: 14
CDR3 protein: CAISESIGRPEAFF

V gene: TRBV12-3/TRBV12-4
clone size: NA
CDR3 length: 12
CDR3 protein: CASSSLAGEQYF

V gene: TRBV14
clone size: many
CDR3 length: 13
CDR3 protein: CASRQGMNTEAFF

V gene: TRBV6-2/TRBV6-3
clone size: NA
CDR3 length: 14
CDR3 protein: CASREPGQNYEQYF

V gene: TRBV12-3/TRBV12-4
clone size: NA
CDR3 length: 18
CDR3 protein: CASSPLRGALAYTGELFF

V gene: TRBV24-1
clone size: many
CDR3 length: 17
CDR3 protein: CATSDSLADIDKNIQYF

V gene: TRBV18
clone size: many
CDR3 length: 16
CDR3 protein: CASSPMARGPQETQYF

V gene: TRBV3-1
clone size: many
CDR3 length: 16
CDR3 protein: CASSPRTSGGTGELFF

V gene: TRBV20-1
clone size: many
CDR3 length: 18
CDR3 protein: CSARAPSGEISGANVLTF

V gene: TRBV12-3/TRBV12-4
clone size: many
CDR3 length: 16
CDR3 protein: CASSFGRAGVSETQYF

V gene: TRBV10-3
clone size: many
CDR3 length: 14
CDR3 protein: CATGEPDRNQPQHF

V gene: TRBV6-1
clone size: many
CDR3 length: 13
CDR3 protein: CASSDVSLGELFF

V gene: TRBV6-4
clone size: many
CDR3 length: 17
CDR3 protein: CASRDPPRGMGTYEQYF